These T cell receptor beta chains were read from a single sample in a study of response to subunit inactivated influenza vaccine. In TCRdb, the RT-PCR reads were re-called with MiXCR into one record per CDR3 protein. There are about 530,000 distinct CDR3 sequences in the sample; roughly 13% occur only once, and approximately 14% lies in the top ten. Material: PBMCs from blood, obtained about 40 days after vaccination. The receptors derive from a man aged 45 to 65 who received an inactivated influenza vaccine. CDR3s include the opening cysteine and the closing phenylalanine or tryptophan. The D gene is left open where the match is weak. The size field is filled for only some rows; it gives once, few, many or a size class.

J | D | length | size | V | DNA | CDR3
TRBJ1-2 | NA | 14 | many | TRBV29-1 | TGCAGCGTTGCGGAGGGGGGGCATGGCTATGGCTACACCTTC | CSVAEGGHGYGYTF
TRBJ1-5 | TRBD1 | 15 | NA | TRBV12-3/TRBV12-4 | TGTGCCAGCAGTTCGGGGGACAGGGGGCGTCAGCCCCAGCATTTT | CASSSGDRGRQPQHF
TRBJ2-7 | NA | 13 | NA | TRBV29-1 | TGCAGCGTTGAAGATCTTATAAGCTACGAGCAGTACTTC | CSVEDLISYEQYF
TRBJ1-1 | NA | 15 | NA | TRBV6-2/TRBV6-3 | TGTGCCAGCAGTTACATGGGAGTGGTGAACACTGAAGCTTTCTTT | CASSYMGVVNTEAFF
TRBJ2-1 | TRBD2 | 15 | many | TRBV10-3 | TGTGCCATCAGTGAGGGACTAGCGGGAGCCAATGAGCAGTTCTTC | CAISEGLAGANEQFF
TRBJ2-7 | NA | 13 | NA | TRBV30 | TGTGCCTGGACCCGAGTAGGGGCGTGGGAGCAGTACTTC | CAWTRVGAWEQYF
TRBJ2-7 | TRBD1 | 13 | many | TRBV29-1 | TGCAGCGACGGGGACAGGCAAGAACAGGGGGCGTACTTC | CSDGDRQEQGAYF
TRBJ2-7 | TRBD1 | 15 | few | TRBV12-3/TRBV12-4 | TGTGCCAGCAGTTTACTTGGACAGGGGGGAAACGAGCAGTACTTC | CASSLLGQGGNEQYF
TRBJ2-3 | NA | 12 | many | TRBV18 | TGTGCCAGCTCACCGAGTACAGATACGCAGTATTTT | CASSPSTDTQYF
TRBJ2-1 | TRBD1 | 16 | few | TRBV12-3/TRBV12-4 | TGTGCCAGCAGCCGAATCGGGACAGGGGTCCACAATGAGCAGTTCTTC | CASSRIGTGVHNEQFF
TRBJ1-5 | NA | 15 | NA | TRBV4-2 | TGTGCCAGCAGCCAAGAGCGGCAGGGCCATCAGCCCCAGCATTTT | CASSQERQGHQPQHF
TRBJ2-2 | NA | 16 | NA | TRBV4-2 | TGTGCCAGCAGCCCCCGGGCGGCCCTTCGGTCCGGGGAGCTGTTTTTT | CASSPRAALRSGELFF
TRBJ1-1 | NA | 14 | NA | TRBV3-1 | TGTGCCAGCAGCCCCTTACAAGTGAACACTGAAGCTTTCTTT | CASSPLQVNTEAFF
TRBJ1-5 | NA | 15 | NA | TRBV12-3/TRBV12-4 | TGTGCCAGCAGTTTCGAAGGGGAACCCAATCAGCCCCAGCATTTT | CASSFEGEPNQPQHF
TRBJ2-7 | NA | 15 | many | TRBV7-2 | TGTGCCAGCAGCTTAAGGAGGGGAAGCTCCTACGAGCAGTACTTC | CASSLRRGSSYEQYF
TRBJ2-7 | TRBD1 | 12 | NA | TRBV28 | TGTGCCACCCGGGACAGGGTCTACGAGCAGTACTTC | CATRDRVYEQYF
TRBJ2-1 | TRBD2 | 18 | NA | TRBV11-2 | TGTGCCAGCAGCCCCTTCGCGGTGGGACTAGCGGGAGTGGAAGAGCAGTTCTTC | CASSPFAVGLAGVEEQFF
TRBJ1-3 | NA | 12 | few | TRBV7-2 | TGTGCCAGCACCCAATCTGGAAACACCATATATTTT | CASTQSGNTIYF
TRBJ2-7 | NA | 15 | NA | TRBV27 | TGTGCCAGCAGTCCCCTTGGGCCGACAGACGGCGAGCAGTACTTC | CASSPLGPTDGEQYF
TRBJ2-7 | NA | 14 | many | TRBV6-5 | TGTGCCAGCAGTTACGGGCGGGGACCTTACGAGCAGTACTTC | CASSYGRGPYEQYF
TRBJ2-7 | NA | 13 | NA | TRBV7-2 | TGTGCCAGCAGCGCCACACACCGGGGGGAGCAGTACTTC | CASSATHRGEQYF
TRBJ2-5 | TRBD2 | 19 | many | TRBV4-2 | TGTGCCAGCAGCCAAGAATGGCAGGGACTAGCGGGAGGGCGAGAGACCCAGTACTTC | CASSQEWQGLAGGRETQYF